Following are 14 T cell receptor beta chains from one sample sequenced in a study of cytomegalovirus exposure and HLA in healthy donors. The PCR used 60 Vbeta and 13 Jbeta primers. The data were produced by immunoSEQ multiplex PCR, yet TCRdb's version contains in-frame clones alone and is incomplete. The data show about 150,000 clones, about three quarters seen once. The sample consisted of PBMCs. The receptors derive from a male donor in good health and CMV-seronegative.

The chain uses TRBV7-3 and TRBJ2-2; D might be TRBD1 (5 bases). The CDR3 is made up of 15 amino acids. The V gene lost 2 bases and the J gene lost 5 bases, with 12 bases spanning the gap. The germline CDR1 and CDR2 sequences are SGHTA and FQGTGA. The CDR3: CASSLGRVGTGELFF. CDR3 nucleotides: TGTGCCAGCAGCTTAGGCAGGGTGGGAACCGGGGAGCTGTTTTTT.

Comment on this clone: The junction differs from germline at one of its ends, possibly a read error. This rearrangement joins TRBV7-6 to TRBJ2-7; 8 bases map to TRBD1. Germline-derived CDR1 and CDR2 are SGHVS and FNYEAQ. This CDR3 has 18 residues. The CDR3 here is CTSSLGQGSGRGVYEQYF. The CDR3, as DNA: TGTACCAGCAGCTTAGGACAGGGCTCGGGCAGAGGCGTCTACGAGCAGTACTTC.

This clone was seen only once. V gene TRBV19 combines with J gene TRBJ2-1; 7 bases align to TRBD1. This CDR3 comprises 16 residues. Unmatched junction bases numbered 13, after V lost 5 bases and J lost 6 bases. Germline CDR1 is LNHDA and CDR2 is SQIVND (reference sequence). CDR3 in amino acids: CASSPGQLSFGNEQFF. CDR3 coding DNA: TGTGCCAGTAGTCCGGGACAGCTGTCCTTCGGCAATGAGCAGTTCTTC.

As to this clone: An end of the junction differs from the germline gene, which may be a read error. The chain combines TRBV7-9 with TRBJ2-7; D unclear. The germline gives CDR1 SEHNR, CDR2 FQNEAQ (reference sequence). The CDR3 has 14 residues. As DNA, the CDR3 is TGTGCCAGCAGCCCCTGGGCTCTCTCCTACGTGCAGTACTTC. This codes for CASSPWALSYVQYF.

The chain uses TRBV6-5 and TRBJ1-3; no firm D call. The CDR3 consists of 13 residues. Germline values: CDR1 MNHEY, CDR2 SVGAGI. Trimming removed 0 bases at V and 4 bases at J, with 4 bases between. DNA of the CDR3: TGTGCCAGCAGTTACTCGTCAGGAAACACCATATATTTT. It is translated as CASSYSSGNTIYF.

The chain combines TRBV5-6 with TRBJ2-7; TRBD2 is a possible D gene (5 bases). The CDR3 totals 15 residues. Per germline, CDR1 SGHDT and CDR2 YYEEEE. Between the trimmed V and J ends, which lost 2 bases and 2 bases, there was a span of 14 bases. The CDR3 loop reads CASSLGGPGAYEQYF. CDR3 DNA: TGTGCCAGCAGCTTAGGCGGGCCTGGGGCCTACGAGCAGTACTTC.

This rearrangement joins TRBV6-6 to TRBJ1-1, with D possibly matching TRBD1 (5 bases). Germline V gene lookup returns CDR1 MNHNY and CDR2 SVGAGI (reference sequence). The V end lost 6 bases, the J end lost 4 bases, and 12 bases lay between the germline ends. The length of the CDR3 is 13 residues. The CDR3 sequence: CASRPAQGTEAFF. The CDR3 DNA reads as TGTGCCAGCAGACCAGCGCAGGGCACTGAAGCTTTCTTT.

Comments on this clone: Relative to the germline gene, one junction end is altered; a read error may explain this. The V call is TRBV7-9, the J call TRBJ2-7; D ambiguous. The CDR3 is made up of 12 amino acids. Germline V lookup: CDR1 SEHNR, CDR2 FQNEAQ (reference sequence). The CDR3 DNA reads TGTTCCAGCAGCTTACCTTCCTACGAGCAGTACTTC. It is translated as CSSSLPSYEQYF.

V usage is TRBV6-4 and J usage is TRBJ2-1, with 7 bases matching TRBD2. J lost 7 bases, V lost 4 bases, and 13 bases had no gene match. This CDR3 region has 16 residues. Germline V CDR1 and CDR2: MRHNA, SNTAGT. The CDR3 sequence is CASSGSGGGSPNEQFF. The CDR3 coding sequence is TGTGCCAGCAGTGGTTCAGGAGGCGGGAGCCCAAATGAGCAGTTCTTC.

The CDR3 loop is CASSLGQGASEAFF. CDR3 nucleotide sequence: TGTGCCAGCAGCTTGGGCCAGGGGGCGTCTGAAGCTTTCTTT. This rearrangement joins TRBV5-6 to TRBJ1-1, with 8 bases aligning to TRBD1. Germline CDR1 is SGHDT and CDR2 is YYEEEE. Trimming at V came to 0 bases and at J to 6 bases, leaving 4 bases not matched to a gene. This CDR3 comprises 14 residues.

V is TRBV7-6 and J is TRBJ1-6, with D possibly matching TRBD1 (5 bases). V was pared by 1 base and J by 5 bases, with 9 bases between. This CDR3 is built from 15 residues. Germline V gene lookup returns CDR1 SGHVS and CDR2 FNYEAQ. CDR3 residues: CASSLESTDNSPLHF. DNA of the CDR3: TGTGCCAGCAGCTTAGAGTCGACAGATAATTCACCCCTCCACTTT.

The chain has TRBV4-3 and TRBJ2-1; no clear D. The CDR3 runs 17 residues. The V gene's germline CDR1 is LGHNA and CDR2 YSLEER. Deletions cut 0 bases from V and 1 base from J, with 13 bases between. The CDR3: CASSQDRASVSYNEQFF. CDR3 in DNA: TGCGCCAGCAGCCAAGATCGAGCGAGTGTGTCCTACAATGAGCAGTTCTTC.

The V call is TRBV7-2, the J call TRBJ1-2; a weak D match, TRBD1 (6 bases). The CDR3 length is 16 residues. Trimming stripped 5 bases from V and 0 bases from J, with 16 bases between. From germline, CDR1 is SGHTA and CDR2 FQGNSA. The CDR3 region has the DNA TGTGCCAGCAGCCCGAACCGACGGACAGCTAACTATGGCTACACCTTC. It specifies CASSPNRRTANYGYTF.

The V and J genes are TRBV19 and TRBJ2-1; D is unclear. Germline V gene sequence: CDR1 LNHDA, CDR2 SQIVND (reference sequence). V dropped 7 bases and J dropped 8 bases, with 15 bases sitting between them. The CDR3 is 13 amino acids. The CDR3 spells CASTSRSMDEQFF. For the CDR3, the DNA is TGTGCCAGTACCTCCCGGAGTATGGATGAGCAGTTCTTC.